The clone carrying this T cell receptor (beta chain) occurred a few times. These data belong to a study of blood T cell repertoires in COVID-19. Study as a whole: The origin of the acute and convalescent COVID-19 samples was the United States, Italy and Spain. PBMCs, B-cell-depleted T cells, or T cells provided the cDNA or gDNA that made up the material.

Per the original methods: Nucleated cell counts were estimated from reference gene primer amplification. Method: immunoSEQ multiplex PCR; TCRdb's copy keeps in-frame clones and lacks some. V and J calls plus clone size are reproduced from that table; the DNA served to infer D and trimming. The sample includes roughly 200,000 clones, more than 75% of them seen just once. Trimming shortened V by 0 bases and J by 2 bases, and 14 bases separated the two germline ends. This CDR3 has 17 amino acids. Germline lookup yields CDR1 KGHSH and CDR2 LQKENI. The TCR originated in a woman aged 45 to 65 with active or convalescent COVID-19. V usage is TRBV18 and J usage is TRBJ1-5, with a possible D match to TRBD1 (5 bases). The sequenced sample was peripheral blood. CDR3 protein: CASSPPSAGRRNQPQHF. The DNA for the CDR3 is TGTGCCAGCTCACCACCGTCGGCAGGGAGGCGCAATCAGCCCCAGCATTTT.